The 25 T cell receptor beta chains below all came from one sample that was sequenced in a study of blood T cells in healthy people across ages. Combining a sample-barcoded 5' primer with a J-beta primer mix, a second PCR ran for about 6 to 12 cycles. TCRdb independently ran MiXCR on the 5' RACE reads; one entry per CDR3 protein. The sample carries about 840,000 distinct CDR3 sequences, 29% recorded once. These data also formed part of another study, on T cells of mothers and their children.

The sequenced material came from blood. These receptors were collected from a woman in her forties in good health.

This chain links TRBV20-1 with TRBJ2-5, with 11 bases that match TRBD2. With 6 bases clipped from V and 3 bases from J, the junction kept 12 bases outside the gene matches. The CDR3 totals 16 residues. Germline CDR1 reads DFQATT; CDR2 reads SNEGSKA (reference sequence). CDR3 loop: CSAATTGTSGKETQYF. The CDR3 coding sequence is TGCAGTGCCGCCACCACCGGGACTAGCGGTAAAGAGACCCAGTACTTC.

This clonotype appeared many times. The V call is TRBV2, the J call TRBJ2-3, with 7 bases fitting TRBD2. Germline CDR1 SNHLY, CDR2 FYNNEI. The CDR3 is made up of 13 amino acids. The junction had 6 bases not matched to a gene; V was cut back by 6 bases and J by 6 bases. The CDR3 nucleotides are TGTGCCAGCAGCCTACGGGGGGATGATACGCAGTATTTT. As protein: CASSLRGDDTQYF.

The chain couples TRBV2 to TRBJ1-4; D may be TRBD1 (5 bases). This CDR3 has 13 residues. The V gene's germline CDR1 is SNHLY and CDR2 FYNNEI. V lost 6 bases and J lost 5, with 10 bases in between. The CDR3 region has the DNA TGTGCCAGCAGCGGAGGGGTGAATGAAAAACTGTTTTTT. The encoded protein is CASSGGVNEKLFF. The variable domain in full, completed from reference TRBV2 and TRBJ1-4, reads EPEVTQTPSHQVTQMGQEVILRCVPISNHLYFYWYRQILGQKVEFLVSFYNNEISEKSEIFDDQFSVERPDGSNFTLKIRSTKLEDSAMYFCASSGGVNEKLFFGSGTQLSVL.

The V and J genes are TRBV29-1 and TRBJ2-2; D unresolved. This CDR3 has 11 amino acids. Germline loops: CDR1 SQVTM, CDR2 ANQGSEA. Trimming pared 7 bases from V and 8 bases from J, leaving 11 bases between. The CDR3 is CSGTGAGELFF. In nucleotides, the CDR3 is TGCAGCGGGACCGGAGCGGGGGAGCTGTTTTTT.

The rearrangement joins TRBV6-5 to TRBJ1-2, with D tentatively TRBD1 (5 bases). Germline CDR1 is MNHEY and CDR2 is SVGAGI. There are 13 residues in the CDR3. Trimming left V 6 bases short and J 8 bases short, with 16 bases between. The CDR3 here is CASSRVAGRGYTF. The DNA of the CDR3 is TGTGCCAGCAGCCGCGTGGCAGGGAGAGGCTACACCTTC.

This clonotype was recorded many times. CDR3 sequence (DNA): TGCGCCAGCAGCGTGGAGGACAGGCCCAGCGATGGCTACACCTTC. Its protein product is CASSVEDRPSDGYTF. V gene TRBV5-1 combines with J gene TRBJ1-2; 7 nucleotides agree with TRBD1. Germline loops: CDR1 SGHRS, CDR2 YFSETQ. Germline trimming cut 4 bases from V and 6 bases from J; bases unmatched to any gene: 12. This CDR3 comprises 15 residues.

This chain links TRBV3-1 with TRBJ2-7; 13 bases match TRBD2. Trimming took 4 bases from V and 2 from J; bases not matched to a gene: 5. The CDR3 totals 16 residues. Per the germline V gene, CDR1 is LGHDT and CDR2 is YNNKEL (reference sequence). CDR3: CASSLGTSGATYEQYF. CDR3 nucleotide sequence: TGTGCCAGCAGCCTTGGGACTAGCGGGGCGACCTACGAGCAGTACTTC.

The chain carries TRBV5-1 and TRBJ2-1, with unresolved D. V lost 7 bases and J lost 12, with 14 bases in between. Germline V lookup: CDR1 SGHRS, CDR2 YFSETQ. The CDR3 has 11 amino acids. CDR3 nucleotide sequence: TGCGCCAGCGGCCCCGTAGGGTTGCAGTTCTTC. Residues: CASGPVGLQFF.

V and J are TRBV14 and TRBJ2-4, with D tentatively TRBD2 (6 bases). The CDR3 is 14 residues long. Germline values: CDR1 SGHDN, CDR2 FVKESK. The V end was cut by 3 bases, the J end by 13 bases, with 19 bases between. CDR3 nucleotide sequence: TGTGCCAGCAGCCACCCTCAACGGGGGTACGGGCAGTACTTC. Translating gives CASSHPQRGYGQYF.

The chain has TRBV15 and TRBJ1-5; 7 bases agree with TRBD1. CDR1 LNHNV and CDR2 YYDKDF come from the germline V gene (reference sequence). This CDR3 comprises 16 residues. After removal of 2 bases from V and 10 bases from J, the junction contained 14 bases not matched to a gene. In DNA, the CDR3 is TGTGCCACCAGCAGACCATACCGACAGGGACGGGTTCCCCAGCATTTT. Translated, it gives CATSRPYRQGRVPQHF.

This clonotype was counted at least ten times. This sequence joins TRBV5-1 and TRBJ1-2; D unclear. Germline CDR1 and CDR2: SGHRS and YFSETQ. V lost 1 base and J lost 4, with 11 bases in between. There are 14 residues in the CDR3. CDR3 loop: CASSLYETSYGYTF. The CDR3 DNA sequence: TGCGCCAGCAGCTTGTATGAGACGTCCTATGGCTACACCTTC.

The chain links TRBV6-2 or TRBV6-3 to TRBJ1-5; no firm D call. Trimming stripped 4 bases from V and 2 bases from J, with 15 bases between. CDR3 length equals 16 residues. The germline V gene has CDR1 MNHEY and CDR2 SVGEGT. This chain's CDR3 is CASSSLVQSGNQPQHF. The CDR3 DNA is TGTGCCAGCAGTTCCTTAGTTCAGTCCGGCAATCAGCCCCAGCATTTT.

This clonotype was observed a few times. V gene TRBV28 combines with J gene TRBJ1-1; D is unresolved. The V gene lost 2 bases and the J gene lost 2 bases, with 12 bases spanning the gap. This CDR3 has 15 amino acids. Germline V CDR1 and CDR2: MDHEN, SYDVKM. CDR3 amino acids: CASSLPSTRNTEAFF. Here the CDR3 DNA reads TGTGCCAGCAGTTTACCCTCGACACGTAACACTGAAGCTTTCTTT.

The V and J genes are TRBV7-6 and TRBJ2-5, with D possibly being TRBD1 or TRBD2 (6 bases each). The CDR3 covers 15 residues. Germline lookup yields CDR1 SGHVS and CDR2 FNYEAQ. V shed 3 bases and J shed 3 bases, with 14 bases lying between them. The CDR3 reads CASSLGRGQEETQYF. The CDR3 DNA sequence: TGTGCCAGCAGCTTGGGACGGGGGCAGGAAGAGACCCAGTACTTC.

Concerning this clonotype: A much bigger clone sits one base away, suggesting this may be a read error. This sequence joins TRBV5-1 and TRBJ2-1, with a possible D match to TRBD1 (7 bases). V was cut by 2 bases and J by 10 bases, with 16 bases left in between. The length of the CDR3 is 14 residues. Per the germline V gene, CDR1 is SGHRS and CDR2 is YFSETQ. The CDR3 region is CASSFGQAGGEQFF. CDR3 DNA sequence: TGCGCCAGCAGCTTCGGACAGGCCGGGGGCGAGCAGTTCTTC.

This clonotype was counted at least ten times. This chain uses TRBV24-1 with TRBJ2-5; D unclear. V lost 0 bases and J 5 bases, leaving 3 bases between the germline ends. The CDR3 runs to 12 residues. Per the germline V gene, CDR1 is KGHDR and CDR2 is SFDVKD. The CDR3 DNA sequence: TGTGCCACCAGTGATTTGGAGGAGACCCAGTACTTC. Translated: CATSDLEETQYF.

A few counts support this clonotype. DNA of the CDR3: TGTGCCAGCTCCCTGGGGGGACCGGTTGGCGAGCAGTACTTC. As protein: CASSLGGPVGEQYF. The V gene is TRBV28, the J gene TRBJ2-7; maybe TRBD2 (6 bases). This CDR3 spans 14 amino acids. Per the germline V gene, CDR1 is MDHEN and CDR2 is SYDVKM. V lost 8 bases, J lost 6 bases, and 20 bases lay in between.

This clonotype was counted between two and nine times. The J gene is TRBJ2-1, the V gene TRBV24-1; perhaps TRBD1 as D (5 bases). V was cut by 5 bases and J by 0 bases, with 7 bases left in between. Germline CDR1 reads KGHDR; CDR2 reads SFDVKD. CDR3 size: 14 residues. CDR3 region: CATSGTPSYNEQFF. The DNA of the CDR3 is TGTGCCACCAGTGGGACACCCTCCTACAATGAGCAGTTCTTC.

This chain uses TRBV10-3 with TRBJ2-5, with unresolved D. The CDR3 consists of 15 residues. Trimming removed 3 bases at V and 1 base at J, with 12 bases between. The germline CDR1 and CDR2 sequences are ENHRY and SYGVKD. The CDR3 is CAISDQRHTQETQYF. As DNA, the CDR3 is TGTGCCATCAGTGACCAACGACACACCCAAGAGACCCAGTACTTC.

This chain connects TRBV27 to TRBJ2-7, with D unclear. The V gene's germline CDR1 is MNHEY and CDR2 SMNVEV (reference sequence). CDR3 length: 15 amino acids. The germline V and J ends were trimmed by 3 bases and 0 bases, with 12 bases remaining between them. For the CDR3, the DNA is TGTGCCAGCAGTTTTCAGGCTCCCATCTCCTACGAGCAGTACTTC. It codes for CASSFQAPISYEQYF.

The chain links TRBV9 to TRBJ2-7; 9 nucleotides agree with TRBD1. The CDR3 consists of 17 residues. Germline-derived CDR1 and CDR2 are SGDLS and YYNGEE. The junction had 12 bases not matched to a gene; V was cut back by 3 bases and J by 2 bases. CDR3 amino acids: CASSATGVGTGPYEQYF. The DNA of the CDR3 is TGTGCCAGCAGCGCCACGGGGGTGGGGACAGGGCCCTACGAGCAGTACTTC.

The chain uses TRBV20-1 and TRBJ2-1; 8 bases are a match to TRBD2. Trimming at V came to 2 bases and at J to 9 bases, leaving 9 bases not matched to a gene. Looked up from germline, CDR1 is DFQATT and CDR2 is SNEGSKA (reference sequence). The CDR3 has 14 residues. CDR3 sequence reads: CSARTGGLWGEQFF. CDR3 DNA: TGCAGTGCTAGAACGGGGGGGCTTTGGGGTGAGCAGTTCTTC.

This clonotype showed up just a few times. The chain uses TRBV12-3 or TRBV12-4 and TRBJ2-3; 8 bases agree with TRBD2. The junction had 2 bases not matched to a gene; V was cut back by 0 bases and J by 3 bases. The CDR3 loop spans 15 amino acids. The CDR3 loop is CASSLARGATDTQYF. The CDR3 DNA reads TGTGCCAGCAGTTTAGCGCGGGGGGCAACAGATACGCAGTATTTT.

This clonotype was counted at least ten times. The genes are TRBV15 and TRBJ2-4; TRBD2 matches 14 bases. CDR1 and CDR2 (germline): LNHNV, YYDKDF (reference sequence). With 9 bases clipped from V and 9 bases from J, the junction kept 7 bases outside the gene matches. The CDR3 covers 14 residues. As DNA, the CDR3 is TGTGCCACGACTAGCGGGGGGGCCTTGGCCATTCAGTACTTC. Encoded protein: CATTSGGALAIQYF.

In this sample, this clonotype turned up a few times. The chain combines TRBV7-2 with TRBJ2-7; a weak D match, TRBD2 (6 bases). The J call is uncertain, as TRBJ2-5 better fits the DNA end. Germline V gene data show CDR1 as SGHTA and CDR2 as FQGNSA. This CDR3 comprises 13 residues. The DNA of the CDR3 is TGTGCCAGCAGCGGAGGGAACGTCCGGACCCAGTACTTC. Protein: CASSGGNVRTQYF.